This is a list of T cell receptor beta chains from one sample in a study of T cells in Graves' hyperthyroidism and ophthalmopathy. A single record per CDR3 protein comes from TCRdb applying MiXCR to the multiplex PCR reads. The repertoire holds 700,000 to 950,000 distinct CDR3 sequences, with 35% as singletons. The sequenced sample was blood. These receptors were taken from a woman in her thirties or forties with Graves' hyperthyroidism. Both conserved end residues are part of each CDR3. The order of the fields is J gene, D gene, clone size, V gene, CDR3 DNA, CDR3 protein. The D gene is left open where the match is weak. A clone size is listed for some rows: how often the clone was seen (once, few, many), or a class if it is expanded.

>TRBJ2-7|-|-|TRBV7-9
TGTGCCAGCAGCCCTTCCTCTCAAGGTCCCTACAATGAGCAGTACTTC
CASSPSSQGPYNEQYF
>TRBJ2-2|-|many|TRBV7-3
TGTGCCAGCAGCTTAACCCGGGACACCGGGGAGCTGTTTTTT
CASSLTRDTGELFF
>TRBJ1-6|-|few|TRBV3-1
TGTGCCAGCAGCCTTAGAACAGGCCTTAGTAAGCCCCTCCACTTT
CASSLRTGLSKPLHF
>TRBJ1-2|-|many|TRBV10-3
TGTGCCATCAGGCAGGGTGCCTATGGCTACACCTTC
CAIRQGAYGYTF
>TRBJ2-7|TRBD1|many|TRBV7-2
TGTGCCAGCAGCCACCGGGACAGCTACGAGCAGTACTTC
CASSHRDSYEQYF
>TRBJ1-1|TRBD1|many|TRBV12-3/TRBV12-4
TGTGCCAGCAGTCCCTTCACTCGACAGGGGGCTTTCTTT
CASSPFTRQGAFF
>TRBJ2-2|-|few|TRBV7-9
TGTGCCAGCAGCTTAAGTTCGTCCGGAACGAACACCGGGGAGCTGTTTTTT
CASSLSSSGTNTGELFF
>TRBJ1-1|-|-|TRBV7-6
TGTGCCACTGCTAACATGAACACTGAAGCTTTCTTT
CATANMNTEAFF
>TRBJ1-6|-|many|TRBV24-1
TGTGCCACCAGTGATGAAGGGATTCATTCACCCCTCCACTTT
CATSDEGIHSPLHF
>TRBJ1-5|-|-|TRBV6-1
TGTGCCAGCAGTTACATAACGGGGCCCGATCAGCCCCAGCATTTT
CASSYITGPDQPQHF
>TRBJ1-5|-|-|TRBV24-1
TGTGCCACCAGTGATTTAGGAGGTTACGGACAGCCCCAGCATTTT
CATSDLGGYGQPQHF
>TRBJ2-7|-|-|TRBV10-3
TGTGCCAGCCGCCCTGGTGTGGCCAGGGGGGCGTACGAGCAGTACTTC
CASRPGVARGAYEQYF
>TRBJ2-7|TRBD2|many|TRBV10-3
TGTGCCGTCCAAGCGGGAGGACCAATCAGCCACGAGCAGTACTTC
CAVQAGGPISHEQYF
>TRBJ1-4|-|-|TRBV6-5
TGTGCCAGCAGTCGGAATGGAGGTGAAAAACTGTTTTTT
CASSRNGGEKLFF
>TRBJ2-6|-|few|TRBV6-2/TRBV6-3
TGTGCCAGCAGCCCTGGGAAGGGTTCTGGGGCCAACGTCCTGACTTTC
CASSPGKGSGANVLTF
>TRBJ2-5|TRBD1|few|TRBV2
TGTGCCAGCAGAGAGACAGGGCGTGAGACCCAGTACTTC
CASRETGRETQYF
>TRBJ1-5|-|many|TRBV20-1
TGCAGTGCCCTACTACCCCGCACAAATCAGCCCCAGCATTTT
CSALLPRTNQPQHF
>TRBJ1-4|TRBD1|few|TRBV4-3
TGCGCCAGCAGCCAAGATCGTCAGGGGGCTAATGAAAAACTGTTTTTT
CASSQDRQGANEKLFF
>TRBJ1-2|-|-|TRBV4-1
TGTGCCAGCAGCTTTCCCGGCTTCTATGGCTACACCTTC
CASSFPGFYGYTF
>TRBJ1-5|-|-|TRBV6-6
TGTGCCAGCAGTTACACGGGATTCGATCAGCCCCAGCATTTT
CASSYTGFDQPQHF
>TRBJ2-5|-|-|TRBV19
TGTGCCAGTAGTATTAATCGGGACAAGACCCAGTACTTC
CASSINRDKTQYF
>TRBJ1-4|-|few|TRBV20-1
TGCAGTGCTAGAGGTGGGGGGCTCGCAACTAATGAAAAACTGTTTTTT
CSARGGGLATNEKLFF
>TRBJ2-2|-|few|TRBV7-6
TGTGCCAGCAGCCCCCCCTTATACAGAGCGAACACCGGGGAGCTGTTTTTT
CASSPPLYRANTGELFF
>TRBJ1-1|-|few|TRBV29-1
TGCAGCGTTTGGGATCGGGGGAACGAAGCTTTCTTT
CSVWDRGNEAFF
>TRBJ2-7|TRBD1|-|TRBV7-8
TGTGCCAGCAGTTTGAAGGGACAGAGTTTAGACGAGCAGTACTTC
CASSLKGQSLDEQYF
>TRBJ2-6|-|-|TRBV6-2/TRBV6-3
TGTGCCAGCAGGGGGGGACCTGGGGCCAACGTCCTGACTTTC
CASRGGPGANVLTF
>TRBJ1-2|-|few|TRBV20-1
TGCAGTGCTAGAGATCCCGCGGTCTCCCGGGGTCGGGGCTACACCTTC
CSARDPAVSRGRGYTF
>TRBJ2-5|TRBD1|-|TRBV7-9
TGTGCCATTGCAGGGGGCGCGGAGACCCAGTACTTC
CAIAGGAETQYF
>TRBJ2-7|TRBD2|-|TRBV7-2
TGTGCCACCCGACTAGCGGGGGGTGACGAGCAGTACTTC
CATRLAGGDEQYF
>TRBJ2-1|TRBD1|-|TRBV7-2
TGTGCCAGCAGCGGATGGACAGGGTCGGGGTTCTTC
CASSGWTGSGFF
>TRBJ1-3|-|few|TRBV12-3/TRBV12-4
TGTGCCAGCAGTTTCTTAAACTCTGGAAACACCATATATTTT
CASSFLNSGNTIYF
>TRBJ2-5|-|-|TRBV4-3
TGCGCCAGCAGTCAAGGCGGTTTGAGGGGGTGGGAGACCCAGTACTTC
CASSQGGLRGWETQYF
>TRBJ1-2|TRBD1|few|TRBV28
TGTGCCAGCAGTGTATACAGGGGGTCCTATGGCTACACCTTC
CASSVYRGSYGYTF
>TRBJ2-6|-|many|TRBV19
TGTGCCAGTAGTATCGACATGCTTGGGGCCAACGTCCTGACTTTC
CASSIDMLGANVLTF